This T cell receptor (beta chain) was observed in a study of shared clonotypes between healthy human individuals. Overall study: The donors, a couple of women and a few men, were aged 18 to 49.

Regarding this clone: Antigen: not known.

Terminally differentiated effector memory CD45RA+ cells were left out of the naive CD8 fraction, which was CD45RO-negative and positively selected for CCR7. Points from the study as a whole: Among donors, the sharing of clonotypes was expected to be influenced by sequencing depth.

Assay execution took place at the deep level. Clones were sequenced by immunoSEQ multiplex PCR, and TCRdb holds only the in-frame ones, with some missing. The table has hundreds of thousands of clones, around 96% seen once; the top ten hold 0.11%. Looked up from germline, CDR1 is MNHEY and CDR2 is SMNVEV (reference sequence). Losses at the gene ends were 5 bases for V and 4 bases for J; bases not matched to a gene: 8. This CDR3 is 16 amino acids long. The chain links TRBV27 to TRBJ2-1; 10 bases are shared with TRBD2. This receptor was taken from a woman younger than 45 in good health. Material for sequencing was naive CD8+ T cells sorted from blood. The CDR3 nucleotides read TGTGCCAGCAGTCTGTCCCAACTAGCGGGATACAATGAGCAGTTCTTC. Its protein product is CASSLSQLAGYNEQFF.